These 15 T cell receptor beta chains were all obtained from the same sample, sequenced in a study of shared clonotypes between healthy human individuals. The table came from immunoSEQ multiplex PCR; TCRdb's copy has only in-frame clones and leaves some out. This table has some 1,600,000 clones, under 99% appearing once. The material sequenced was naive CD4+ T cells sorted from blood. Subset of the sample: CD45RA+ positively selected. Receptors were obtained from a man aged 30 to 39 in good health.

This clone was seen once. This chain uses TRBV11-2 with TRBJ2-1; D gene unclear. With 2 bases removed from V and 12 bases from J, the gap between germline ends came to 14 bases. CDR1 and CDR2 from the germline V gene are SGHAT and FQNNGV. The CDR3 spans 13 residues. In DNA form, the CDR3 reads TGTGCCAGCAGCTTAAAAACAAAGGCCGTGCAGTTCTTC. This codes for CASSLKTKAVQFF. The entire variable domain, with the rest obtained from reference TRBV11-2 and TRBJ2-1, is as follows: EAGVAQSPRYKIIEKRQSVAFWCNPISGHATLYWYQQILGQGPKLLIQFQNNGVVDDSQLPKDRFSAERLKGVDSTLKIQPAKLEDSAVYLCASSLKTKAVQFFGPGTRLTVL.

This sequence joins TRBV9 and TRBJ2-3; D perhaps matches TRBD2 (5 bases). Germline V gene lookup returns CDR1 SGDLS and CDR2 YYNGEE. CDR3 length: 17 residues. V lost 4 bases, J lost 4 bases, and 22 bases lay in between. CDR3 region: CASSPSLGVPHSDTQYF. The CDR3 bases are TGTGCCAGCAGCCCGAGTCTCGGGGTCCCACACTCAGATACGCAGTATTTT.

The chain recombines TRBV19 with TRBJ1-1; D is undetermined. This CDR3 is 12 amino acids long. V lost 7 bases and J lost 1, with 7 bases in between. Germline V gives CDR1 LNHDA, CDR2 SQIVND (reference sequence). The CDR3: CASKGRNTEAFF. In DNA form, the CDR3 reads TGTGCCAGTAAAGGCAGGAACACTGAAGCTTTCTTT.

The genes are TRBV13 and TRBJ2-7; D perhaps matches TRBD2 (5 bases). V was pared by 5 bases and J by 6 bases, with 17 bases between. The CDR3 spans 14 residues. The germline V gene encodes CDR1 PRHDT and CDR2 FYEKMQ (reference sequence). The DNA of the CDR3 is TGTGCCAGCAGCCCCACGGGGTTTGGTCCCGAGCAGTACTTC. Translation: CASSPTGFGPEQYF.

The genes are TRBV18 and TRBJ1-2, with D possibly being TRBD1 (5 bases). V was shortened by 2 bases and J by 3 bases, with 10 bases between the two germline ends. Looked up from germline, CDR1 is KGHSH and CDR2 is LQKENI. This CDR3 region has 14 residues. The CDR3 reads CASSPNGQDYGYTF. Here the CDR3 DNA reads TGTGCCAGCTCACCAAACGGACAAGACTATGGCTACACCTTC.

The V and J genes are TRBV5-5 and TRBJ2-1; 9 bases are a match to TRBD1. The CDR3 runs to 15 residues. Trimming removed 2 bases from V and 3 bases from J; junction bases left unmatched: 3. Per germline, CDR1 SGHKS and CDR2 YYEKEE (reference sequence). The CDR3 nucleotides are TGTGCCAGCAGCTTTGAGACAGGGGGCTACAATGAGCAGTTCTTC. It codes for CASSFETGGYNEQFF.

The gene calls are TRBV5-1 and TRBJ2-2, with 7 bases that match TRBD2. Germline CDR1 and CDR2: SGHRS and YFSETQ. The V gene end was trimmed by 4 bases and the J gene end by 4 bases; junction bases not matched to a gene: 4. CDR3 length: 14 amino acids. CDR3 sequence: CASSESGITGELFF. CDR3 sequence (DNA): TGCGCCAGCAGCGAGAGCGGGATCACCGGGGAGCTGTTTTTT.

The rearrangement joins TRBV9 to TRBJ2-5; D is unresolved. V was clipped by 4 bases and J by 0 bases, with 7 bases between them. Germline V gene lookup returns CDR1 SGDLS and CDR2 YYNGEE. There are 13 residues in the CDR3. The CDR3 sequence: CASSPRYQETQYF. The CDR3, as DNA: TGTGCCAGCAGCCCGAGGTACCAAGAGACCCAGTACTTC.

The chain joins TRBV19 to TRBJ2-7; 7 bases map to TRBD1. This CDR3 is built from 13 residues. V lost 5 bases, J lost 9 bases, and 10 bases stayed unmatched. Germline V gives CDR1 LNHDA, CDR2 SQIVND (reference sequence). The CDR3 DNA sequence: TGTGCCAGTAGTTCAACAGGGGAATTGGGGCAGTACTTC. It is translated as CASSSTGELGQYF.

This chain joins TRBV2 and TRBJ2-5; TRBD2 might be the D (6 bases). Trimming left V 6 bases short and J 5 bases short, with 16 bases between. The CDR3 length is 14 residues. CDR1 and CDR2 from the germline V gene are SNHLY and FYNNEI. The CDR3: CASSREKGGETQYF. The DNA of the CDR3 is TGTGCCAGCAGCCGGGAGAAGGGAGGCGAGACCCAGTACTTC.

V usage is TRBV20-1 and J usage is TRBJ2-1, with D uncertain. V was cut by 6 bases and J by 3 bases, with 6 bases left in between. Germline loops: CDR1 DFQATT, CDR2 SNEGSKA (reference sequence). This CDR3 has 11 amino acids. CDR3 sequence reads: CSALIYNEQFF. The CDR3 DNA is TGCAGTGCGTTAATCTACAATGAGCAGTTCTTC.

This chain joins TRBV18 and TRBJ2-2; possible D gene TRBD1, 5 bases. The germline V and J ends were trimmed by 4 bases and 4 bases, with 13 bases remaining between them. This CDR3 has 15 amino acids. Per germline, CDR1 KGHSH and CDR2 LQKENI. The DNA of the CDR3 is TGTGCCAGCTCACAGAGACAGTCTAGCACCGGGGAGCTGTTTTTT. Translating it yields CASSQRQSSTGELFF.

The chain uses TRBV10-3 and TRBJ2-3; D gene ambiguous. The CDR3 has 14 residues. In germline, CDR1 is ENHRY, CDR2 SYGVKD. With 4 bases removed from V and 4 bases from J, the gap between germline ends came to 12 bases. The CDR3 region has the DNA TGTGCCATCAGTGGGAGAGAGATGGCAGATACGCAGTATTTT. Protein: CAISGREMADTQYF.

CDR3 sequence (DNA): TGTGCCAGCAGTGGCGAACGCACAGATACGCAGTATTTT. It yields the protein CASSGERTDTQYF. The V call is TRBV27, the J call TRBJ2-3, with D hard to call. The V and J ends lost 5 bases and 1 base respectively, with 7 bases between them. Germline CDR1 is MNHEY and CDR2 is SMNVEV (reference sequence). The CDR3 extends over 13 amino acids.

The V gene is TRBV6-1, the J gene TRBJ1-2; the D gene is possibly TRBD1 (6 bases). CDR3 length equals 13 residues. The germline V gene has CDR1 MNHNS and CDR2 SASEGT. V dropped 6 bases and J dropped 6 bases, with 14 bases sitting between them. The CDR3 here is CASRPGQSNGYTF. CDR3 DNA: TGTGCCAGCAGACCCGGACAGTCGAATGGCTACACCTTC.